Sequencing of this T cell receptor (beta chain) was carried out in a study of regulatory T cells in long-lasting Graves disease. This clonotype was counted many times. TCR beta libraries were built with iRepertoire HTBI primers and Arm-PCR of CDR3 regions. TCRdb passed the multiplex PCR reads through MiXCR, listing each CDR3 protein once. The table includes roughly 500,000 distinct CDR3 sequences, roughly 13% detected once. The V gene lost 7 bases and the J gene lost 1 base, with 17 bases spanning the gap. This CDR3 contains 16 residues. Looked up from germline, CDR1 is LGHNT and CDR2 is FRNRAP. Time point specified: newly diagnosed GD, antithyroid drugs for less than 3 months. Preparation of the TCR library used RNA extracted from PBMCs. This same sample was also part of a study on T cells in Graves' hyperthyroidism and ophthalmopathy.

The material was peripheral blood mononuclear cells (PBMCs), obtained at new diagnosis, from a patient treated with antithyroid drugs. This TCR came from a man aged 25-45 years with Graves disease. The rearrangement uses TRBV12-5 and TRBJ1-3; unclear D gene. The CDR3 sequence: CASAIMPTGSGNTIYF. CDR3 DNA sequence: TGTGCTAGTGCCATCATGCCAACGGGGTCTGGAAACACCATATATTTT.